This T cell receptor beta chain is drawn from a study of T cells after yellow fever vaccination. TCRdb re-analysed the 5' RACE reads in MiXCR, keeping a single row per CDR3 protein. The table has hundreds of thousands of distinct CDR3 sequences, less than 15% seen once. This clonotype has only a few counts. This CDR3 has 13 residues. V was trimmed by 4 bases and J by 4 bases, leaving 10 bases between them. CDR1 ENHRY and CDR2 SYGVKD come from the germline V gene. The source was PBMCs, collected on the day of the yellow fever booster vaccination. The chain carries TRBV10-3 and TRBJ2-5; tentative D call: TRBD2 (5 bases). The source is a man younger than 45 who received the YFV17D yellow fever vaccine. This CDR3 is CAISGGLGETQYF. As DNA, the CDR3 is TGTGCCATCAGTGGAGGGTTAGGAGAGACCCAGTACTTC.